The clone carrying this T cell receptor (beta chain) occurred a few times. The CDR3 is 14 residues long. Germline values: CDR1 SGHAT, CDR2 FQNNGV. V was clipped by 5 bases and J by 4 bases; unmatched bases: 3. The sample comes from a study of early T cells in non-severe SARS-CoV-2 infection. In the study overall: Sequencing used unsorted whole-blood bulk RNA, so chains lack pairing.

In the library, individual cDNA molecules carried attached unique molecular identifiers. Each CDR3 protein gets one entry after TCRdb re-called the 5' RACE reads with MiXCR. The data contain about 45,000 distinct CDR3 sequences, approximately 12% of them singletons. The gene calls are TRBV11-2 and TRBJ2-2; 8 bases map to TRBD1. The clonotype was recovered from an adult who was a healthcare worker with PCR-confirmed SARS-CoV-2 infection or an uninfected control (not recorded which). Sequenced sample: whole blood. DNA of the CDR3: TGTGCCAGCAGCCGGACAGGGAGCACCGGGGAGCTGTTTTTT. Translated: CASSRTGSTGELFF.